The rows below give T cell receptor beta chains drawn from one sample of a study of blood T cells in healthy people across ages. One entry per CDR3 protein results from TCRdb running MiXCR on the 5' RACE reads. The repertoire has hundreds of thousands of distinct CDR3 sequences, about 50% of them found once; the top ten carry roughly 14%. The sample comprised blood. These receptors all come from a woman older than 75 in good health. The CDR3 runs from the conserved cysteine through the conserved F or W. D genes are given only for firm matches. Size is stated for part of the rows, as once, few or many counts, or as a class when the clone is expanded.

CASSDQGSGEQYF TGTGCCAGCAGTGACCAGGGAAGCGGCGAGCAGTACTTC many NA TRBJ2-7 TRBV25-1
CASSPGTAEKLFF TGCGCCAGCAGCCCGGGGACAGCAGAAAAACTGTTTTTT NA TRBD1 TRBJ1-4 TRBV5-1
CAYSLWGTQNIQYF TGTGCCTACTCCCTCTGGGGTACTCAAAACATTCAGTACTTC NA NA TRBJ2-4 TRBV30
CSARDQGQGKAEQYF TGCAGTGCTAGAGATCAGGGACAGGGGAAGGCTGAGCAGTACTTC NA TRBD1 TRBJ2-5 TRBV20-1
CAIREAGANTGELFF TGTGCCATCAGGGAGGCGGGGGCGAACACCGGGGAGCTGTTTTTT few TRBD2 TRBJ2-2 TRBV10-3
CSARDLRTSGRSQETQYF TGCAGTGCTAGAGATCTCCGGACTAGCGGGAGGTCACAAGAGACCCAGTACTTC many TRBD2 TRBJ2-5 TRBV20-1
CASSLPLLAGEETQYF TGTGCCAGCAGCCTCCCTCTACTAGCGGGGGAAGAGACCCAGTACTTC NA TRBD2 TRBJ2-5 TRBV3-1
CASSQVSGSSPYEQYF TGTGCCAGCAGCCAAGTTTCCGGGAGTTCCCCCTACGAGCAGTACTTC NA NA TRBJ2-7 TRBV4-2
CASTRTASTGELFF TGTGCCAGCACACGCACAGCCAGCACCGGGGAGCTGTTTTTT NA NA TRBJ2-2 TRBV3-1
CASSQTQETQYF TGTGCCAGCAGCCAAACACAAGAGACCCAGTACTTC many NA TRBJ2-5 TRBV3-1
CASSPDSGGGDEQFF TGTGCCAGCAGCCCGGATAGCGGAGGAGGCGATGAGCAGTTCTTC few NA TRBJ2-1 TRBV3-1
CASSPGLFYIGELFF TGTGCCAGCAGCCCGGGACTCTTCTATATCGGGGAGCTGTTTTTT many NA TRBJ2-2 TRBV6-6
CSAIIPRGGQSSEQYF TGCAGTGCTATTATACCTAGGGGAGGACAGAGCTCTGAGCAGTACTTC few NA TRBJ2-4 TRBV20-1
CASSLMLGQGLAYEQYF TGTGCCAGCAGCTTAATGCTTGGGCAGGGATTAGCCTACGAGCAGTACTTC many NA TRBJ2-7 TRBV11-2
CASSGTGPTYEQYF TGTGCCAGCAGCGGAACGGGGCCTACCTACGAGCAGTACTTC NA NA TRBJ2-7 TRBV7-2
CASSPFSGRALGTGELFF TGTGCCAGCAGTCCGTTTAGCGGGAGGGCCCTCGGCACCGGGGAGCTGTTTTTT once TRBD2 TRBJ2-2 TRBV27
CATSDFFRDGTDTQYF TGTGCCACCAGTGATTTCTTCAGGGATGGGACAGATACGCAGTATTTT many NA TRBJ2-3 TRBV24-1
CASSQDLTGWRGYTF TGTGCCAGCAGCCAAGATCTTACAGGGTGGCGCGGCTACACCTTC NA NA TRBJ1-2 TRBV14
CASSLDRAGAPNYGYTF TGTGCCAGCAGCTTGGATCGGGCCGGCGCCCCTAACTATGGCTACACCTTC NA NA TRBJ1-2 TRBV5-6
CSARVPPDTQYF TGCAGTGCTAGAGTTCCCCCAGATACGCAGTATTTT NA NA TRBJ2-3 TRBV20-1
CSAYRVTPGEAFF TGCAGTGCTTACCGGGTCACCCCCGGGGAAGCTTTCTTT NA NA TRBJ1-1 TRBV20-1
CASAPGQGPRNEKLFF TGTGCCAGCGCCCCGGGACAGGGGCCCCGGAATGAAAAACTGTTTTTT NA TRBD1 TRBJ1-4 TRBV19
CASSGYGRGAYNEQFF TGTGCCAGCAGTGGGTACGGGCGGGGGGCCTACAATGAGCAGTTCTTC many TRBD2 TRBJ2-1 TRBV25-1
CASSLGLARTYEQYF TGTGCCAGCAGCCTGGGACTAGCGAGAACCTACGAGCAGTACTTC few TRBD2 TRBJ2-7 TRBV3-1
CSARGKRGYNEQFF TGCAGTGCCCGCGGGAAGCGGGGCTACAATGAGCAGTTCTTC NA TRBD2 TRBJ2-1 TRBV20-1
CASSEIGQDNEKLFF TGTGCCAGCAGTGAGATCGGGCAGGATAATGAAAAACTGTTTTTT few NA TRBJ1-4 TRBV25-1
CAGRELSGSENTGELFF TGTGCCGGCCGAGAACTGAGCGGGAGTGAGAACACCGGGGAGCTGTTTTTT once TRBD2 TRBJ2-2 TRBV2
CASSSGGARTGELFF TGTGCCAGCAGTAGTGGGGGGGCTCGCACCGGGGAGCTGTTTTTT NA NA TRBJ2-2 TRBV6-5
CASSEYRNTEAFF TGTGCCAGCAGTGAATACCGGAACACTGAAGCTTTCTTT NA NA TRBJ1-1 TRBV25-1
CASSADGYHNEQFF TGTGCCAGCAGTGCGGACGGATATCACAATGAGCAGTTCTTC once NA TRBJ2-1 TRBV25-1
CASTEKDREQPQHF TGTGCCAGCACCGAAAAGGACAGGGAACAGCCCCAGCATTTT few TRBD1 TRBJ1-5 TRBV2
CASSSRMSSYEQYF TGTGCCAGCAGCTCCCGCATGAGCTCCTACGAGCAGTACTTC NA NA TRBJ2-7 TRBV7-2
CASTGTSGSNEQFF TGCGCCAGCACGGGGACTAGCGGGAGTAATGAGCAGTTCTTC few TRBD2 TRBJ2-1 TRBV5-1
CASSLQNPEAFF TGTGCCAGCAGCTTACAGAACCCTGAAGCTTTCTTT NA NA TRBJ1-1 TRBV11-2
CSARGRQTPKYGYTF TGCAGTGCTAGAGGCAGACAAACCCCTAAGTATGGCTACACCTTC few NA TRBJ1-2 TRBV20-1